This T cell receptor (beta chain) comes out of a study of Ad26.COV2.S vaccination and SARS-CoV-2 variants. Overall study findings and caveats: Researchers cautioned that TCR breadth and depth analyses may have underestimated total T cell responses. Spike-specific TCR breadth ran higher among vaccine recipients than placebo recipients.

As to this clone: The antigen is undetermined.

The assay was immunoSEQ multiplex PCR, and TCRdb's table has in-frame clones only and misses some. Among over 110,000 clones, around 86% were seen once, and the ten largest hold 5%. The ends were cut back, 4 bases at V and 3 bases at J, with 15 bases in the middle. The CDR3 contains 15 residues. Germline V CDR1 and CDR2: LGHDT, YNNKEL (reference sequence). The origin of this receptor is a human donor who had recovered from COVID-19. The chain couples TRBV3-1 (or the pseudogene TRBV3-2) to TRBJ1-2; D ambiguous. The sample in question was peripheral blood, obtained after recovery from COVID-19. CDR3 nucleotide sequence: TGTGCCAGCAGCCCCCCAAAGGTAGCCTACTATGGCTACACCTTC. Amino acids: CASSPPKVAYYGYTF.